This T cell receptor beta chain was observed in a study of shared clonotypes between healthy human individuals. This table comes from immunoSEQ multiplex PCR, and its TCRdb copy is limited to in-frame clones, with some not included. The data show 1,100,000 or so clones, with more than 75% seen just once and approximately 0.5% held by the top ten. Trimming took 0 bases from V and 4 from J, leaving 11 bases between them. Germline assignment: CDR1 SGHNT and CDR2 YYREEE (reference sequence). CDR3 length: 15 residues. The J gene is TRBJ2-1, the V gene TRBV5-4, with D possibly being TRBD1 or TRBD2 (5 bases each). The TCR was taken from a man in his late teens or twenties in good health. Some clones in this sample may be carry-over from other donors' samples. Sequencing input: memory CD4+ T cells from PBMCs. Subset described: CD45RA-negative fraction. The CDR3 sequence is CASSLAVGVYNEQFF. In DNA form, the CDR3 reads TGTGCCAGCAGCTTGGCCGTGGGGGTATACAATGAGCAGTTCTTC.